This T cell receptor (beta chain) originates from a study of a mutant IDH1 vaccine in newly diagnosed glioma. Time point indicated: week 35, safety follow-up. Every vaccination contained 300 ug of the mutant IDH1 20-mer peptide and was paired with topical imiquimod. Of note for this clone: Its target is not known.

Data came from immunoSEQ multiplex PCR; TCRdb stores just in-frame clones and leaves some out. The table shows fewer than 45,000 clones, with 85% to 90% occurring only once. The CDR3 length is 13 residues. Germline V CDR1 and CDR2: SGHDT, YYEEEE. Losses at the gene ends were 0 bases for V and 8 bases for J; bases not matched to a gene: 3. This receptor was obtained from a man aged 40-49 years with glioma. V usage is TRBV5-6 and J usage is TRBJ1-1, with 8 bases matching TRBD1. The source material was PBMCs, sampled from a glioma patient whose treatment included an IDH1 peptide vaccine. This CDR3 reads CASSLASGGEAFF. In DNA, the CDR3 is TGTGCCAGCAGCTTGGCCTCAGGGGGCGAAGCTTTCTTT.